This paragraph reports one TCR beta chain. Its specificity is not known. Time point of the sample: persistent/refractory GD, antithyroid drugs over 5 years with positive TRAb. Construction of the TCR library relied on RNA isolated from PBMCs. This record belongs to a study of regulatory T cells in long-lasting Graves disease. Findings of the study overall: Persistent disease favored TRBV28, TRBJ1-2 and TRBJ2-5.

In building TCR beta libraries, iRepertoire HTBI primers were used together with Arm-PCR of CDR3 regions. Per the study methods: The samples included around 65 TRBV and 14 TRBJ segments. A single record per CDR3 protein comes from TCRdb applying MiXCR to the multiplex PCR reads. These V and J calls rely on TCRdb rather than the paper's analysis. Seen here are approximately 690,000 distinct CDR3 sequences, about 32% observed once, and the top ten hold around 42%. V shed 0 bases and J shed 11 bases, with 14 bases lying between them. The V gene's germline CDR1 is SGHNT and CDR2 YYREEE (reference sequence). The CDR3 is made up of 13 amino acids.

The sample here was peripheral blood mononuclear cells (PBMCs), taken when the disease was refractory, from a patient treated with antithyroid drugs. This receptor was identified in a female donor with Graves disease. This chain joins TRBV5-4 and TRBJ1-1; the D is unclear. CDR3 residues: CASSLATGQRAFF. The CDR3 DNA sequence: TGTGCCAGCAGCTTGGCCACTGGGCAACGGGCTTTCTTT.